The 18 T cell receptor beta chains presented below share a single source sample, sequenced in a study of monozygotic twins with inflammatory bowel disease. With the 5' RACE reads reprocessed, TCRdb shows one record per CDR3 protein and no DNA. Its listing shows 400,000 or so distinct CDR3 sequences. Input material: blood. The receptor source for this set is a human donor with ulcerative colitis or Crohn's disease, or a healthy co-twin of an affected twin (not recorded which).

The CDR3 region is CASGQGGYQPQHF. The chain links TRBV7-2 to TRBJ1-5; checking the TCRdb D call of TRBD1 is not possible without DNA. This CDR3 region has 13 residues. The germline V gene has CDR1 SGHTA and CDR2 FQGNSA.

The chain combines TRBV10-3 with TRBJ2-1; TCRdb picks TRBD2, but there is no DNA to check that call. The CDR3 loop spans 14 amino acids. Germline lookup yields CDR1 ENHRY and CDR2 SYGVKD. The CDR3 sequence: CAISEREDYNEQFF.

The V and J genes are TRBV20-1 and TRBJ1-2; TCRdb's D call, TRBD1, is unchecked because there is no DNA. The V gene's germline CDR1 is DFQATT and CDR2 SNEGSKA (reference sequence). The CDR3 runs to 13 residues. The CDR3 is CSARGDRYMDDTF.

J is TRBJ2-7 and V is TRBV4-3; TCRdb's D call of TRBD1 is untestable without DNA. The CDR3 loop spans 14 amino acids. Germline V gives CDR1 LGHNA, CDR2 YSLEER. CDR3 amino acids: CASSQTGSAYEQYF.

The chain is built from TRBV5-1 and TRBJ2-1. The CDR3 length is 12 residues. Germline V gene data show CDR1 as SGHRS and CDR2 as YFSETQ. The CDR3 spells CASSFILDEQFF.

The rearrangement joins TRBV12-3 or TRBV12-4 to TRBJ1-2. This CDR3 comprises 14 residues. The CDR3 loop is CASSPVVSNYGYTF.

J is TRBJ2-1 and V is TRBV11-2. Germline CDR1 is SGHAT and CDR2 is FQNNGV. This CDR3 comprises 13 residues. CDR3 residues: CASSLRQWNEQFF.

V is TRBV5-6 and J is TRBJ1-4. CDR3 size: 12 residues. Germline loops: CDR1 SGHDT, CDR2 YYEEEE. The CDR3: CASSLENEKLFF. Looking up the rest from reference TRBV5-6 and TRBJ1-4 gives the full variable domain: DAGVTQSPTHLIKTRGQQVTLRCSPKSGHDTVSWYQQALGQGPQFIFQYYEEEERQRGNFPDRFSGHQFPNYSSELNVNALLLGDSALYLCASSLENEKLFFGSGTQLSVL.

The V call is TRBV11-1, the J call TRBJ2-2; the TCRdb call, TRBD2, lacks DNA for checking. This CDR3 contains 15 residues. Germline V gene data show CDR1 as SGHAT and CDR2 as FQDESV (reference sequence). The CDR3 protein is CASSLASERIGELFF.

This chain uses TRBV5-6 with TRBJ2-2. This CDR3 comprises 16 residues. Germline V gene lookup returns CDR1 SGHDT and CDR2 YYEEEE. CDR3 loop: CASSLFLSSTTGELFF.

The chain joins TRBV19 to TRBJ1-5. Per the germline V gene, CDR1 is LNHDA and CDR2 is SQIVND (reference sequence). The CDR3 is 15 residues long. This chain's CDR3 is CASSYGAQTRFPQHF.

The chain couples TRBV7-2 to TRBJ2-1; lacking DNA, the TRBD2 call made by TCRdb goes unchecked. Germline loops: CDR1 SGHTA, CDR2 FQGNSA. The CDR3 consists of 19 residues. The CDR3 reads CASSLWASGVLGSYNEQFF.

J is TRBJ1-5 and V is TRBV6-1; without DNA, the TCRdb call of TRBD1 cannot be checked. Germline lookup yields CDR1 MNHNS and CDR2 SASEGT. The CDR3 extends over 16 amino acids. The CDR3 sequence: CASRPTGTGTNQPQHF.

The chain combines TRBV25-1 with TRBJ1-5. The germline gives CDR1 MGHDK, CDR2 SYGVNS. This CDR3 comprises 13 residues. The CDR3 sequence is CASSDTQNQPQHF.

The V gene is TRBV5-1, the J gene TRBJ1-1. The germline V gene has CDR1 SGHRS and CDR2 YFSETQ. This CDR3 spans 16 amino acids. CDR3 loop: CASSLGDGLGNTEAFF.

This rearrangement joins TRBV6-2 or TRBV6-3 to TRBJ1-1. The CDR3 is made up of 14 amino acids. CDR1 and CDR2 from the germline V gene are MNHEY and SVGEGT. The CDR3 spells CASSHPEGRTEAFF.

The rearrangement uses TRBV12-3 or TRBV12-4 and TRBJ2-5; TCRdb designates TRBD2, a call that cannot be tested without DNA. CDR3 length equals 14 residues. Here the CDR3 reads CASSFDEGAKTQYF.

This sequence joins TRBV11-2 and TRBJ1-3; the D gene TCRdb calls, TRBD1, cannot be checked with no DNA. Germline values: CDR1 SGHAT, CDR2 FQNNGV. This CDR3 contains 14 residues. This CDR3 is CASSWSGDGNTIYF.